These T cell receptor beta chains were read from a single sample in a study of technical replicates of blood from a few donors. Sequenced by immunoSEQ multiplex PCR; TCRdb stores in-frame clones only, minus some. The profile shows about 100,000 clones, around 95% of them singletons. Sequenced material: T cells isolated from PBMCs. All receptors derive from a human donor in good health. The CDR3 runs from the conserved cysteine through the conserved F or W. The D gene is left open where the match is weak. A row's size may be missing; if present it is once, few, many or a size class.

J gene | V gene | clone size | D gene | CDR3 protein | CDR3 DNA
TRBJ2-1 | TRBV5-1 | - | TRBD2 | CASSPTGTTLNEQFF | TGCGCCAGCAGCCCAACCGGGACTACGCTCAATGAGCAGTTCTTC
TRBJ1-5 | TRBV5-1 | - | - | CASSLEGDKRSNQPQHF | TGCGCCAGCAGCTTGGAGGGGGACAAGCGGAGCAATCAGCCCCAGCATTTT
TRBJ1-1 | TRBV19 | - | - | CASRGRGNTEAFF | TGTGCCAGTCGAGGCAGGGGAAACACTGAAGCTTTCTTT
TRBJ1-2 | TRBV5-4 | - | - | CASSLDSELYGYTF | TGTGCCAGCAGCTTGGACTCCGAGTTGTATGGCTACACCTTC
TRBJ1-1 | TRBV11-3 | - | TRBD1 | CASSWGQGIYTEAFF | TGTGCCAGCAGCTGGGGACAGGGGATCTACACTGAAGCTTTCTTT
TRBJ2-2 | TRBV19 | - | - | CASKHRNTGELFF | TGTGCCAGTAAGCACAGGAACACCGGGGAGCTGTTTTTT
TRBJ2-7 | TRBV6-5 | - | TRBD2 | CASSKGLAGGLEQYF | TGTGCCAGCAGTAAAGGACTAGCGGGAGGGCTCGAGCAGTACTTC
TRBJ2-2 | TRBV5-5 | - | TRBD2 | CASSFLAGGPGGELFF | TGTGCCAGCAGCTTTCTAGCGGGAGGGCCTGGCGGGGAGCTGTTTTTT
TRBJ1-2 | TRBV28 | - | TRBD1 | CASSLGQGFDGYTF | TGTGCCAGCAGTTTGGGACAGGGATTTGACGGCTACACCTTC
TRBJ2-7 | TRBV13 | - | - | CASSVFGTYEQYF | TGTGCCAGCAGTGTTTTCGGGACCTACGAGCAGTACTTC
TRBJ2-7 | TRBV6-5 | - | TRBD1 | CASSYSTGQETYEQYF | TGTGCCAGCAGTTACTCTACGGGACAGGAGACCTACGAGCAGTACTTC
TRBJ2-1 | TRBV28 | - | - | CASSYLAVDEQFF | TGTGCCAGCAGTTATCTAGCCGTCGATGAGCAGTTCTTC
TRBJ1-1 | TRBV11-3 | - | TRBD1 | CASSQGADTEAFF | TGTGCCAGCAGCCAGGGGGCTGACACTGAAGCTTTCTTT
TRBJ1-5 | TRBV12-5 | - | - | CASGQDLSNQPQHF | TGTGCTAGTGGACAGGACCTTAGCAATCAGCCCCAGCATTTT
TRBJ2-7 | TRBV5-8 | - | TRBD1 | CASSLAPQGADEQYF | TGTGCCAGCAGCTTAGCGCCCCAGGGGGCCGACGAGCAGTACTTC
TRBJ2-1 | TRBV9 | - | - | CASSVGGMVGNEQFF | TGTGCCAGCAGCGTAGGAGGGATGGTGGGCAATGAGCAGTTCTTC
TRBJ2-1 | TRBV4-1 | - | - | CASSQKGQTYNEQFF | TGCGCCAGCAGCCAAAAAGGACAGACCTACAATGAGCAGTTCTTC
TRBJ1-5 | TRBV19 | - | TRBD1 | CASSAHNRGYQPQHF | TGTGCCAGTAGTGCCCACAACAGGGGCTATCAGCCCCAGCATTTT
TRBJ2-7 | TRBV10-3 | - | - | CAILPPGQSYEQYF | TGTGCCATCCTTCCCCCGGGACAATCCTACGAGCAGTACTTC
TRBJ2-1 | TRBV27 | - | - | CASSLRLPYNEQFF | TGTGCCAGCAGTTTAAGACTCCCCTACAATGAGCAGTTCTTC
TRBJ1-2 | TRBV6-6 | - | TRBD1 | CASSLPLEGQQGYTF | TGTGCCAGCAGCCTACCCCTAGAGGGACAGCAGGGCTACACCTTC
TRBJ1-5 | TRBV2 | - | TRBD1 | CASSEYLGTGRVNQPQHF | TGTGCCAGCAGTGAATATTTAGGGACAGGGCGGGTGAATCAGCCCCAGCATTTT
TRBJ2-1 | TRBV29-1 | - | - | CSVFTGGVYNEQFF | TGCAGCGTTTTTACAGGGGGGGTGTACAATGAGCAGTTCTTC
TRBJ2-7 | TRBV13 | - | TRBD2 | CASSLPGTNSYEQYF | TGTGCCAGCAGTTTGCCCGGGACTAACTCCTACGAGCAGTACTTC
TRBJ1-5 | TRBV6-6 | - | - | CASTIPGSGNQPQHF | TGTGCCAGCACCATACCGGGGTCGGGCAATCAGCCCCAGCATTTT
TRBJ2-7 | TRBV14 | - | - | CASSQGSWSSYEQYF | TGTGCCAGCAGCCAAGGGTCCTGGAGCTCCTACGAGCAGTACTTC
TRBJ2-3 | TRBV10-3 | - | TRBD2 | CAISVIGRAGDTQYF | TGTGCCATCAGTGTTATCGGGAGGGCCGGAGATACGCAGTATTTT
TRBJ1-1 | TRBV11-3 | - | - | CASSHGGASEAFF | TGTGCCAGCAGCCATGGGGGGGCTTCTGAAGCTTTCTTT
TRBJ2-6 | TRBV7-6 | - | - | CASSLAGVGANVLTF | TGTGCCAGCAGCTTAGCAGGGGTAGGGGCCAACGTCCTGACTTTC
TRBJ2-5 | TRBV25-1 | once | - | CASSEPWTEETQYF | TGTGCCAGCAGTGAGCCTTGGACAGAAGAGACCCAGTACTTC
TRBJ2-7 | TRBV10-2 | - | TRBD1 | CASIKDRYSDEQYF | TGCGCCAGCATAAAGGACAGGTACTCAGACGAGCAGTACTTC
TRBJ2-7 | TRBV11-3 | - | TRBD2 | CASSQREKTAEQYF | TGTGCCAGCAGCCAGCGGGAAAAGACCGCCGAGCAGTACTTC
TRBJ2-7 | TRBV27 | - | - | CASSLYSGLGEQYF | TGTGCCAGCAGTTTATATTCGGGACTTGGCGAGCAGTACTTC
TRBJ2-5 | TRBV15 | - | - | CATSRDETGQETQYF | TGTGCCACCAGCAGAGATGAGACAGGCCAAGAGACCCAGTACTTC
TRBJ2-1 | TRBV4-2 | - | TRBD1 | CASSQDLRGSSYNEQFF | TGTGCCAGCAGCCAAGATCTCAGGGGGAGCTCCTACAATGAGCAGTTCTTC
TRBJ1-4 | TRBV28 | - | - | CASMRVQAAESLFF | TGTGCCAGCATGAGGGTCCAGGCTGCGGAAAGTCTGTTTTTT
TRBJ1-1 | TRBV25-1 | - | - | CASSDRVNTEAFF | TGTGCCAGCAGTGACAGGGTGAACACTGAAGCTTTCTTT
TRBJ1-2 | TRBV2 | - | - | CASSEGREGNYGYTF | TGTGCCAGCAGTGAGGGGAGGGAAGGAAACTATGGCTACACCTTC
TRBJ2-5 | TRBV5-1 | - | - | CASSLEFQQETQYF | TGCGCCAGCAGCTTGGAATTCCAGCAAGAGACCCAGTACTTC
TRBJ1-4 | TRBV27 | - | TRBD1 | CASRPTGGIEKLFF | TGTGCCAGCCGACCGACAGGGGGAATTGAAAAACTGTTTTTT
TRBJ2-1 | TRBV30 | - | - | CAWITYNEQFF | TGTGCCTGGATAACCTACAATGAGCAGTTCTTC
TRBJ1-2 | TRBV6-5 | - | - | CASRFSEGRGYTF | TGTGCCAGCAGGTTTTCGGAGGGTCGAGGCTACACCTTC
TRBJ2-7 | TRBV19 | - | TRBD1 | CASRDRSSYEQYF | TGTGCCAGTAGGGACAGGAGCTCCTACGAGCAGTACTTC
TRBJ2-7 | TRBV4-1 | once | - | CASSQVGEGLYEQYF | TGCGCCAGCAGCCAAGTGGGAGAAGGGCTATACGAGCAGTACTTC
TRBJ2-4 | TRBV28 | - | - | CASSLDSGVNIQYF | TGTGCCAGCAGTTTGGACTCGGGGGTAAACATTCAGTACTTC
TRBJ2-1 | TRBV27 | once | TRBD1 | CASSLGTANEQFF | TGTGCCAGCAGTTTAGGGACAGCAAATGAGCAGTTCTTC
TRBJ1-5 | TRBV28 | - | TRBD1 | CASSFVTGAGQPQHF | TGTGCCAGCAGTTTCGTAACAGGGGCGGGTCAGCCCCAGCATTTT